These T cell receptor beta chains were read from a single sample in a study of cytomegalovirus exposure and HLA in healthy donors. Profiled with immunoSEQ multiplex PCR; TCRdb holds only in-frame clones, not every one. The repertoire has roughly 63,000 clones, less than 75% of them found once; the top ten carry more than 20%. The sequenced sample consisted of PBMCs. The receptors here all came from a man aged 50-60 years in good health and CMV-seropositive. The CDR3 runs from the conserved cysteine through the conserved F or W. D genes are given only for firm matches. Only part of the rows carry a size: once, few, many, or a class if the clone is expanded.

V gene,clone size,J gene,D gene,CDR3 DNA,CDR3 protein
TRBV9,NA,TRBJ2-2,NA,TGTGCCAGCAGCGTATCAGGGCGGTCGGACACCGGGGAGCTGTTTTTT,CASSVSGRSDTGELFF
TRBV7-2,few,TRBJ1-1,NA,TGTGCCAGCAGCCCAGGGAGGCGGAACACTGAAGCTTTCTTT,CASSPGRRNTEAFF
TRBV7-2,few,TRBJ1-3,NA,TGTGCCAGCAGCTTAGGGAGGGACACCATATATTTT,CASSLGRDTIYF
TRBV7-2,few,TRBJ2-7,NA,TGTGCCAGCAGCGAGACGGGGGCCTACGAGCAGTACTTC,CASSETGAYEQYF
TRBV9,NA,TRBJ1-2,NA,TGTGCCAGCAGCGTAGCTGGGCGCTATGGCTACACCTTC,CASSVAGRYGYTF
TRBV18,NA,TRBJ2-6,NA,TGTGCCAGCTCACTCACCGTAGGGGGGGCGAGCTCTGGGGCCAACGTCCTGACTTTC,CASSLTVGGASSGANVLTF
TRBV6-1,NA,TRBJ2-7,TRBD2,TGTGCCAGCAGGGGACTAGCGGCCTCCTACGAGCAGTACTTC,CASRGLAASYEQYF
TRBV6-5,NA,TRBJ2-7,TRBD2,TGTGCCAGCAAGAGCGGGAGTTTTGAGGTCGAGCAGTACTTC,CASKSGSFEVEQYF
TRBV27,NA,TRBJ1-2,TRBD1,TGTGCCAGCAGTCCCGGACAGGTGATCTATGGCTACACCTTC,CASSPGQVIYGYTF
TRBV4-3,few,TRBJ1-4,NA,TGCGCCAGCAGCCAAGCGGTTAATGAAAAACTGTTTTTT,CASSQAVNEKLFF
TRBV14,once,TRBJ2-7,NA,TGTGCCAGCAGCCCTGTGGCTCTCGCCTCCTACGAGCAGTACTTC,CASSPVALASYEQYF
TRBV7-2,few,TRBJ2-7,NA,TGTGCCAGCAGCTTAGGACAGCTCTACGAGCAGTACTTC,CASSLGQLYEQYF
TRBV7-9,NA,TRBJ2-5,NA,TGTGCCAGCAGCTTAGCCGGGGGAGGGACCCAGTACTTC,CASSLAGGGTQYF
TRBV12-5,NA,TRBJ1-1,TRBD1,TGTGCTAGTGGTTTGGTCCAGGGGGGCCTGAACACTGAAGCTTTCTTT,CASGLVQGGLNTEAFF
TRBV7-8,NA,TRBJ1-3,NA,TGTGCCAGCAGCTTCGCGACAGGTGCCGGAAACACCATATATTTT,CASSFATGAGNTIYF
TRBV27,NA,TRBJ1-5,TRBD1,TGTGCCAGCAGCCAGGGGGTCGGGCCCCAGCATTTT,CASSQGVGPQHF
TRBV7-8,NA,TRBJ1-5,TRBD1,TGTGCCAGCAGCTCCTTCGACTGGACAGGGAGCAATCAGCCCCAGCATTTT,CASSSFDWTGSNQPQHF
TRBV27,once,TRBJ2-7,NA,TGTGCCAGCAGTCCCCTAGGTAGCAGAGTCTACGAGCAGTACTTC,CASSPLGSRVYEQYF
TRBV4-1,NA,TRBJ1-4,NA,TGCGCCAGCAGCCAAAGTCCGCGGACAGAGGGAGAAAAACTGTTTTTT,CASSQSPRTEGEKLFF
TRBV7-6,NA,TRBJ2-2,TRBD2,TGTGCCAGCAGCTTTCGACTAGCGGGGGATGCGGCCGGGGAGCTGTTTTTT,CASSFRLAGDAAGELFF
TRBV14,NA,TRBJ1-1,NA,TGTGCCAGCAGCCAAGTAAGGGGGACTGAAGCTTTCTTT,CASSQVRGTEAFF
TRBV5-6,NA,TRBJ1-6,NA,TGTGCCAGCCAAAGAGCGGCAGGCCCGGATAATTCACCCCTCCACTTT,CASQRAAGPDNSPLHF
TRBV5-1,NA,TRBJ1-1,TRBD1,TGCGCCGGCAGCTTCAGGGGGCGAACGAACACTGAAGCTTTCTTT,CAGSFRGRTNTEAFF
TRBV10-3,NA,TRBJ1-2,NA,TGTGCCATCAGTGAGGGGGACACAAACTATGGCTACACCTTC,CAISEGDTNYGYTF
TRBV9,NA,TRBJ2-3,NA,TGTGCCAGCAGCTGGGCGGGAGATACGCAGTATTTT,CASSWAGDTQYF
TRBV7-8,few,TRBJ1-2,TRBD1,TGTGCCAGCAGCCCTACAGGGGGCGCGGGTGGCTACACCTTC,CASSPTGGAGGYTF
TRBV5-1,once,TRBJ2-3,TRBD2,TGCGCCAGCAGCTTGGCTGCTAGCGGACCAGATACGCAGTATTTT,CASSLAASGPDTQYF
TRBV6-5,NA,TRBJ1-6,NA,TGTGCCAGCAGTTACGGCAGCGATAATTCACCCCTCCACTTT,CASSYGSDNSPLHF
TRBV5-1,few,TRBJ1-4,TRBD1,TGCGCCAGCAGCTGGACAGGGGGCGATGAAAAACTGTTTTTT,CASSWTGGDEKLFF
TRBV6-1,few,TRBJ2-7,TRBD2,TGTGCCAGCAGACGGGGACTAGCCTACGAGCAGTACTTC,CASRRGLAYEQYF
TRBV6-1,NA,TRBJ2-7,NA,TGTGCCAGCAGTCAAATGGAGGCCGAGCAGTACTTC,CASSQMEAEQYF
TRBV7-9,NA,TRBJ1-1,NA,TGTGCCAGCAGCTTGGAGGGGAGCAACACTGAAGCTTTCTTT,CASSLEGSNTEAFF
TRBV4-1,NA,TRBJ2-5,NA,TGCGCCAGCAGCCCCTCCGGGACAGGCCATTTAGGAGCGGGGGGCGGGGAGACCCAGTACTTC,CASSPSGTGHLGAGGGETQYF
TRBV11-2,NA,TRBJ2-7,NA,TGTGCCAGCAGCTTAGGCAGGGGACCGCCCTACGAGCAGTACTTC,CASSLGRGPPYEQYF
TRBV6-5,NA,TRBJ2-3,NA,TGCGCCAGCGGGCGCACAGATACGCAGTATTTT,CASGRTDTQYF
TRBV19,NA,TRBJ1-4,NA,TGTGCCAGTAGTATAGCTGGCCAGCCAGGTGAAAAACTGTTTTTT,CASSIAGQPGEKLFF
TRBV19,NA,TRBJ1-1,NA,TGTGCCAGTAGGAAGGGGATGGGGACTGAAGCTTTCTTT,CASRKGMGTEAFF
TRBV30,NA,TRBJ1-6,TRBD1,TGTGCCTGGAGCGGGGACAGCCCTCAAACTCACAAATTT,CAWSGDSPQTHKF
TRBV9,NA,TRBJ1-1,NA,TGTGCCAGCAGCGTAGGGGCAAAAACTGAAGCTTTCTTT,CASSVGAKTEAFF